This is a list of T cell receptor beta chains from one sample in a study of patients and donors after allogeneic stem cell transplantation. TCRdb passed the RT-PCR reads through MiXCR, listing each CDR3 protein once. The sample includes around 150,000 distinct CDR3 sequences, roughly 35% seen only once; the top ten take around 50%. What was sequenced was blood, either unsorted or a sorted T cell fraction (not recorded which). The source is a human donor who was either an allogeneic HSCT recipient or a stem cell or donor lymphocyte infusion donor (not recorded which). It is not recorded whose cells these are; they may come from a transplant donor. Each CDR3 is given with its conserved first and last residue. The order of the fields is J gene, clone size, V gene, D gene, CDR3 protein, CDR3 DNA. D genes are given only for firm matches. The size entry is marked missing in some rows and otherwise reads once, few, many or a size class.

>TRBJ1-2|.|TRBV5-1|.
CASSLYSHYGYTF
TGCGCCAGCAGCTTGTACAGCCACTATGGCTACACCTTC
>TRBJ2-7|few|TRBV12-3/TRBV12-4|.
CASSSNRYSYEQYF
TGTGCCAGCAGTTCCAACAGATACTCCTACGAGCAGTACTTC
>TRBJ2-6|many|TRBV7-2|.
CASSLHGSGSGANVLTF
TGTGCCAGCAGCTTACATGGATCTGGCTCTGGGGCCAACGTCCTGACTTTC
>TRBJ1-2|few|TRBV7-6|TRBD1
CASSPPGQGEGYTF
TGTGCCAGCAGCCCACCGGGACAGGGTGAAGGCTACACCTTC
>TRBJ1-5|.|TRBV5-5|.
CASSAAPGQQPQHF
TGTGCCAGCAGCGCCGCGCCCGGACAGCAGCCCCAGCATTTT
>TRBJ2-6|few|TRBV5-1|.
CASSCSGANVLTF
TGCGCCAGCAGCTGCTCTGGGGCCAACGTCCTGACTTTC
>TRBJ2-1|.|TRBV12-3/TRBV12-4|TRBD1
CASSEATGGGEQFF
TGTGCCAGCAGTGAGGCGACAGGGGGAGGTGAGCAGTTCTTC
>TRBJ1-1|few|TRBV29-1|.
CSAAGGATEAFF
TGCAGCGCGGCGGGGGGGGCCACTGAAGCTTTCTTT
>TRBJ1-2|.|TRBV24-1|.
CATSDLTGGNGYTF
TGTGCCACCAGTGATTTAACCGGTGGAAATGGCTACACCTTC
>TRBJ2-3|few|TRBV7-3|TRBD2
CASSEISGGNTDTQYF
TGTGCCAGCAGCGAAATTAGCGGGGGTAACACAGATACGCAGTATTTT
>TRBJ1-5|.|TRBV12-3/TRBV12-4|.
CASSSRQLDSNQPQHF
TGTGCCAGCAGTTCAAGGCAGTTGGACAGTAATCAGCCCCAGCATTTT